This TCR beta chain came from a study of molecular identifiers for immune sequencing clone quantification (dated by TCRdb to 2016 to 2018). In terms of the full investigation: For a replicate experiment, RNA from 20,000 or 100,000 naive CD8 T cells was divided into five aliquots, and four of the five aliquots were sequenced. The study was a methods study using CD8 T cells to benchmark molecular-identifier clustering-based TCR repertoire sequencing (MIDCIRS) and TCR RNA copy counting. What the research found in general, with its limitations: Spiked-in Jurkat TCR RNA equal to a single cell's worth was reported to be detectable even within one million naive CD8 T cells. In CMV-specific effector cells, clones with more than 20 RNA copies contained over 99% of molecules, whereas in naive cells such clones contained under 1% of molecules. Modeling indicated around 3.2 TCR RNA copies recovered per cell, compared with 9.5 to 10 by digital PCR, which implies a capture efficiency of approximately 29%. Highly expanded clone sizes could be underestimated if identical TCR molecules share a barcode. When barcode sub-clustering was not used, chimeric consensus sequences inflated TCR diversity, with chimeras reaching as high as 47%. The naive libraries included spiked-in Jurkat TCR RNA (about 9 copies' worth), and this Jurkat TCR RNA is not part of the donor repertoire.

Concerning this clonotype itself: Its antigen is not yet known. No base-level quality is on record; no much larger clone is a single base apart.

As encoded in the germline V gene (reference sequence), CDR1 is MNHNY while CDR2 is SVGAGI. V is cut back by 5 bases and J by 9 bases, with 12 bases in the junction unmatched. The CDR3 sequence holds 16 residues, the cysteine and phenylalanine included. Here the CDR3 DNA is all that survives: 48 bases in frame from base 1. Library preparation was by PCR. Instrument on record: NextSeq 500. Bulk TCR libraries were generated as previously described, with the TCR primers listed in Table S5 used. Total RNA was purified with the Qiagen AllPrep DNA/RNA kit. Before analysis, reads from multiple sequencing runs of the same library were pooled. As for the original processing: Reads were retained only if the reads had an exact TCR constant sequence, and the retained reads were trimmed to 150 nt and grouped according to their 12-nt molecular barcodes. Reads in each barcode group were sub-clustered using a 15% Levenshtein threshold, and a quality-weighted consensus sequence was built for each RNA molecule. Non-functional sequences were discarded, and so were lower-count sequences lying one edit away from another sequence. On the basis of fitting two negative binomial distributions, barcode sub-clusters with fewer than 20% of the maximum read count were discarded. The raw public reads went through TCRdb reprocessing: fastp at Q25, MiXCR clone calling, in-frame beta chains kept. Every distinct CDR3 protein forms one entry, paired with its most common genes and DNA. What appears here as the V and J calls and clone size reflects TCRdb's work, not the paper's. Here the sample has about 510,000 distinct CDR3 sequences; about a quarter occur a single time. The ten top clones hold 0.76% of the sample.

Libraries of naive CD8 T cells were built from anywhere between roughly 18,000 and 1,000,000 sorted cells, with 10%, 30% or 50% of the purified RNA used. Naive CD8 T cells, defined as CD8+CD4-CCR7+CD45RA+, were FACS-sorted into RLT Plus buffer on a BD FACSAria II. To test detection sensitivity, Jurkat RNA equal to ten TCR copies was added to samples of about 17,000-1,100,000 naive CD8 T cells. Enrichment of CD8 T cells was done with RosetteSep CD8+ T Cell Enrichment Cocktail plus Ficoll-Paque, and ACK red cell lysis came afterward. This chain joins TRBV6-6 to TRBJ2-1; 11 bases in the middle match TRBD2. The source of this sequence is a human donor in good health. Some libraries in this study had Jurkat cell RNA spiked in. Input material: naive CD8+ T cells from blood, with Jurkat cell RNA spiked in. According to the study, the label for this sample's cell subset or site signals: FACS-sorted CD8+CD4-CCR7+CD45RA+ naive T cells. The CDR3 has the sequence CASSETTSGSYGEQFF. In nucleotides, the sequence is TGTGCCAGCAGTGAAACTACTAGCGGGAGTTATGGTGAGCAGTTCTTC.